This T cell receptor beta chain was identified in a study of T cell responses to AZD1222 COVID-19 vaccine. Whole-study results and caveats: Nearly half of spike-specific TCRs reportedly go after variant regions that carry no mutations. Baseline seropositivity occurred in only a handful of AZD1222 recipients. The donor group comprised mostly white British people and more females; the analysis possibly underestimated clonal diversity.

Trimming took 6 bases from V and 3 from J, leaving 14 bases between them. CDR1 LNHDA and CDR2 SQIVND come from the germline V gene (reference sequence). CDR3 length: 14 residues. On this clone itself: Its antigen is unidentified.

Profiling relied on immunoSEQ multiplex PCR, and the TCRdb table lists in-frame clones only, not all of them. The table includes under 150,000 clones, 90% to 95% detected once. The V gene is TRBV19, the J gene TRBJ1-2, with D unresolved. The clonotype was recovered from an adult in good health. Here the sequenced sample was peripheral blood, taken on day 0 of AZD1222 vaccination. In nucleotides, the CDR3 is TGTGCCAGTAGGGGTAGCGACGGATACTATGGCTACACCTTC. It yields the protein CASRGSDGYYGYTF.